The subject of this entry is one T cell receptor beta chain. Only in-frame clones appear in the TCRdb table, and some are missing; sequencing was by immunoSEQ multiplex PCR. The sample gives under 95,000 clones, roughly nine tenths of which show up once; 1.5% to 2% is in the top ten. This sample is part of a study of T cell changes during pregnancy in multiple sclerosis. Material: peripheral blood, obtained after pregnancy. This TCR was recovered from a female donor in good health, enrolled as a control in a pregnancy study.

CDR3 loop: CASSFGSRVYEQYF. The CDR3 DNA reads as TGTGCCAGCAGCTTCGGGAGCAGAGTCTACGAGCAGTACTTC. The chain uses TRBV7-2 and TRBJ2-7; TRBD2 might be the D (6 bases). The ends were cut back, 3 bases at V and 3 bases at J, with 12 bases in the middle. This CDR3 is 14 amino acids long. The germline V gene has CDR1 SGHTA and CDR2 FQGNSA.